This is a list of T cell receptor beta chains from one sample in a study of OX40 agonist ivuxolimab in advanced cancers. Here immunoSEQ multiplex PCR was the method, and the copy in TCRdb shows in-frame clones only, minus some. This repertoire shows tens of thousands of clones, 75% to 90% found once; its top ten account for roughly an eighth. Specimen: CD4+ or CD8+ T cells sorted from blood, collected in a trial of the OX40 agonist ivuxolimab. Receptors originate from an adult with an advanced solid tumor such as melanoma, head and neck, liver or kidney cancer. The conserved cysteine and the conserved F or W are not part of the CDR3 here. Each record gives: V gene, J gene, CDR3 protein.

>TRBV27|TRBJ2-7
ASSLGTGLNEQY
>TRBV4-2|TRBJ2-5
ASSQEVGGPTRY
>TRBV7-9|TRBJ2-3
ASSLSPGQSTDTQY
>TRBV27|TRBJ2-7
ASSPQGASYEQY
>TRBV7-3|TRBJ2-7
ASSLARGGNYEQY
>TRBV7-9|TRBJ2-3
ASSGQTDWAQY
>TRBV18|TRBJ2-1
ASSPSLRLGSYNEQF
>TRBV7-9|TRBJ2-7
ASSHGLADPYEQY
>TRBV10-3|TRBJ2-3
AISETSADTQY
>TRBV7-9|TRBJ1-5
ASSLATGYGNQPQH
>TRBV15|TRBJ2-1
ATSVGGEQF
>TRBV6-6|TRBJ1-2
ASSTSIREYYT
>TRBV9|TRBJ2-3
ASSGTSGGRDTQY
>TRBV18|TRBJ2-7
ASSPASSGGYEQY
>TRBV6-6|TRBJ2-7
ASSPLGGPAPYEQY
>TRBV7-8|TRBJ1-4
ASSLGFQAREKLF
>TRBV5-4|TRBJ2-5
ASSPSERREDQETQY
>TRBV27|TRBJ2-2
LWPVLHGTGELF
>TRBV11-2|TRBJ2-2
ASSSTSGRDTGELF
>TRBV7-9|TRBJ1-1
ASSLARSGTEAF
>TRBV29-1|TRBJ1-1
SVDIGARPHTEAF
>TRBV4-1|TRBJ2-1
ASSQERGAGINEQF
>TRBV19|TRBJ2-1
ASVRLAGGVVDEQF
>TRBV5-6|TRBJ2-3
ASSSGLAPLRGTQY
>TRBV5-4|TRBJ2-1
ASSLALGALGDEQF
>TRBV4-1|TRBJ2-7
ASSQGSTYEQY
>TRBV18|TRBJ1-1
ASSPAWGGLETEAF
>TRBV9|TRBJ2-2
ASSGMIAGPYTGELF
>TRBV2|TRBJ1-1
ASSDRPYEAF
>TRBV27|TRBJ2-1
ASSFRSPNSYNEQF
>TRBV7-9|TRBJ1-1
ASSLPAAGEAF
>TRBV7-9|TRBJ2-1
ASSYGLLYNEQF
>TRBV27|TRBJ2-3
ASSTSGFYTDTQY
>TRBV29-1|TRBJ2-7
SVVPLEGGYEQY
>TRBV2|TRBJ2-7
ASRPAGGGRYEQY
>TRBV30|TRBJ1-3
AWINSDSGNTIY
>TRBV21-1|TRBJ1-5
ASSMGLHQPQH
>TRBV27|TRBJ2-2
ASSPLGIWELF
>TRBV29-1|TRBJ2-7
SVEVKTYEQY
>TRBV27|TRBJ2-7
ASSWGGDEQY
>TRBV7-3|TRBJ2-1
ASSLVWPLGGMSSYNEQF
>TRBV7-9|TRBJ1-1
ASSRRGTGDTEAF
>TRBV5-6|TRBJ1-1
ASRFQGGGTEAF
>TRBV28|TRBJ2-5
ASSLNGRRETQY
>TRBV27|TRBJ2-7
ASSFTHTYEQY
>TRBV27|TRBJ2-7
ASRMLNSYEQY
>TRBV5-1|TRBJ1-2
ASRGVADNYGYT
>TRBV5-1|TRBJ2-7
ASSLLGGSSYEQY
>TRBV7-9|TRBJ2-7
ASSQDRTSSYEQY
>TRBV19|TRBJ1-1
ACQGFMNTEAF
>TRBV7-6|TRBJ2-5
ASSLVRKETQY
>TRBV7-9|TRBJ1-2
ASSLEVRGSYGYT
>TRBV4-2|TRBJ2-7
ASSQATGRYEQY
>TRBV5-1|TRBJ2-3
ASSLVSFTDTQY
>TRBV7-9|TRBJ2-7
ASSSTNSYEQY
>TRBV27|TRBJ2-1
ASSSLAGVNEQF
>TRBV7-2|TRBJ1-4
ASSLTGLSIATNEKLF